This T cell receptor beta chain was obtained from a study of PD-L1 blockade in urothelial cancer. Clones were sequenced by immunoSEQ multiplex PCR, and TCRdb holds only the in-frame ones, with some missing. Counted here are 30,000 to 40,000 clones, roughly 84% occurring once; the ten biggest clones make up 15% to 18%. The time point: pretreatment peripheral blood. CDR3 length: 14 residues. V trimming: 1 base; J trimming: 5 bases; junction bases outside the gene matches: 0. CDR1 and CDR2 from the germline V gene are SGHTA and FQGNSA. The origin of this receptor is a man aged 55 to 70 with urothelial cancer. The genes are TRBV7-2 and TRBJ2-4; the match to TRBD2 covers 9 bases. This specimen consisted of PBMCs, obtained around atezolizumab (anti-PD-L1) treatment. Written as DNA, the CDR3 is TGTGCCAGCAGCTTAGTAGCGGGGGAAAACATTCAGTACTTC. Translated: CASSLVAGENIQYF.